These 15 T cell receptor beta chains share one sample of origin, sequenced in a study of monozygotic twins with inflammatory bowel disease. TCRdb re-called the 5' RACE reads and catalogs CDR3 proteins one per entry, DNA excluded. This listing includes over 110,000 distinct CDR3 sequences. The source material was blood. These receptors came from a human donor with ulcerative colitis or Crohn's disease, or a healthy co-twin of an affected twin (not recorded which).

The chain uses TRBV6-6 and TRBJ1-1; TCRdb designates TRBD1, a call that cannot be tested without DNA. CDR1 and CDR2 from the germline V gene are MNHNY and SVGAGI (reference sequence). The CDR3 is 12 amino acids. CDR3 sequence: CASRTGETEAFF.

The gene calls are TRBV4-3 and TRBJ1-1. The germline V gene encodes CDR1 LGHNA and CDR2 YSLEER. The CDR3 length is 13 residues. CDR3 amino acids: CASRLTWSTEAFF.

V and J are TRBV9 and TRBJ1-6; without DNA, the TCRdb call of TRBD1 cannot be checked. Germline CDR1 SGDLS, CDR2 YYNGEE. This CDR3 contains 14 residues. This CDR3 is CASSEDTGGSPLHF. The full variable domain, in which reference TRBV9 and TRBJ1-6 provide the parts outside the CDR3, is DSGVTQTPKHLITATGQRVTLRCSPRSGDLSVYWYQQSLDQGLQFLIQYYNGEERAKGNILERFSAQQFPDLHSELNLSSLELGDSALYFCASSEDTGGSPLHFGNGTRLTVT.

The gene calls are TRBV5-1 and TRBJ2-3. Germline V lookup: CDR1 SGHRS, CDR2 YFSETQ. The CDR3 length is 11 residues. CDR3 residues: CASSLVDTQYF.

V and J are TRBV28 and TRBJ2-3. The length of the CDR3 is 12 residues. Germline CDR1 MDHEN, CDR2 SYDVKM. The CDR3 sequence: CASSRYTDTQYF. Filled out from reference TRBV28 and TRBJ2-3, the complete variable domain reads DVKVTQSSRYLVKRTGEKVFLECVQDMDHENMFWYRQDPGLGLRLIYFSYDVKMKEKGDIPEGYSVSREKKERFSLILESASTNQTSMYLCASSRYTDTQYFGPGTRLTVL.

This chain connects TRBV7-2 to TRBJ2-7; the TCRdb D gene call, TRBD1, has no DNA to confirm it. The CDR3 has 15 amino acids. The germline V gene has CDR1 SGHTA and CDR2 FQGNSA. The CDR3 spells CASSSRDGETYEQYF.

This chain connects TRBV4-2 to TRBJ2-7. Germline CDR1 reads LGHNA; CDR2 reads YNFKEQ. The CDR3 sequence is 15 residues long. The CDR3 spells CASSQVWSSSYEQYF.

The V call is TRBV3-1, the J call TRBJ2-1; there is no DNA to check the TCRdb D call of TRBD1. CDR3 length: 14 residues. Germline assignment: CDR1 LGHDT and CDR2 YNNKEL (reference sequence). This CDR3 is CASSQRERLNEQFF.

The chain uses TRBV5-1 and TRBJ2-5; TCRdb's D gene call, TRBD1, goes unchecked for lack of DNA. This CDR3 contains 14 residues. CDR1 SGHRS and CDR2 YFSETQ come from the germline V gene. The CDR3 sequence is CASSLDAGAETQYF.

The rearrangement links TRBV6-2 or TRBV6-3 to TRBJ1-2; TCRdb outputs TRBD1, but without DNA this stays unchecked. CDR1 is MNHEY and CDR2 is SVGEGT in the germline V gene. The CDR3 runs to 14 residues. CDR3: CASGPGGINYGYAF.

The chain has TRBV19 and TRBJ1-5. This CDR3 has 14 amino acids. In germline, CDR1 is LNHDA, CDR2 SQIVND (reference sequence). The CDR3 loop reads CASSIGYSDQPQHF.

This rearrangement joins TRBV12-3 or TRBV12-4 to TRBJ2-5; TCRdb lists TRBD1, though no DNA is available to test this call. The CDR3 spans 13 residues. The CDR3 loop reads CASSLRQGETQYF.

CDR3 in amino acids: CSGESGGYIWADTQYF. The chain carries TRBV29-1 and TRBJ2-3; the D call from TCRdb, TRBD1, cannot be confirmed without DNA. The CDR3 contains 16 residues. Germline values: CDR1 SQVTM, CDR2 ANQGSEA.

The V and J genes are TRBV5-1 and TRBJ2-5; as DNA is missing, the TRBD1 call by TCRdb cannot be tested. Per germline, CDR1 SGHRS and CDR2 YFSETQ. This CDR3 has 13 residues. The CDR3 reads CASSSRGEETQYF.

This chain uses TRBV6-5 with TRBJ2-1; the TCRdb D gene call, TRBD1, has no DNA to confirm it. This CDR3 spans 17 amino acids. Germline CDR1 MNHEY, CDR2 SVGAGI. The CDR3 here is CASSYRGPFYSDNEQFF.